Detailed here is one T cell receptor beta chain. The target antigen is unknown. These data come from a study of T-cell memory formation after mild COVID-19. Points from the study as a whole: CD4+ contracting clones were found mainly in CM and EM, and CD8+ ones in EMRA.

TCRdb re-derived calls from the 5' RACE reads in MiXCR, one entry per CDR3 protein. The sample records 380,000 or so distinct CDR3 sequences, over 13% being singletons. Trimming took 5 bases from V and 4 from J; bases not matched to a gene: 3. This CDR3 has 13 residues. Looked up from germline, CDR1 is SNHLY and CDR2 is FYNNEI. The TCR comes from a man between 18 and 29 years old who had mild COVID-19 (a few samples of this study predate the infection). Cell type and time point are not known. Sample: PBMCs or a T cell subset sorted from them (not recorded which). This rearrangement joins TRBV2 to TRBJ1-1; TRBD1 aligns across 8 bases. CDR3 sequence reads: CASSKQGVTEAFF. The CDR3 nucleotides read TGTGCCAGCAGTAAACAGGGGGTCACTGAAGCTTTCTTT.